The 19 T cell receptor beta chains listed next were all sequenced from one sample in a study of blood T cell repertoires in COVID-19. Here immunoSEQ multiplex PCR was the method, and the copy in TCRdb shows in-frame clones only, minus some. This table holds under 250,000 clones, around four fifths found once. The sequenced sample consisted of peripheral blood. These receptors came from a man aged 35-49 years with acute or convalescent COVID-19.

The rearrangement links TRBV5-4 to TRBJ1-1; 10 bases match TRBD1. This CDR3 region has 14 residues. V lost 3 bases and J lost 5; bases outside the gene matches: 4. Germline CDR1 reads SGHNT; CDR2 reads YYREEE (reference sequence). CDR3: CASSSRQGATEAFF. The DNA for the CDR3 is TGTGCCAGCAGCTCAAGACAGGGGGCGACTGAAGCTTTCTTT. Combining the CDR3 with reference TRBV5-4 and TRBJ1-1 gives the whole variable domain ETGVTQSPTHLIKTRGQQVTLRCSSQSGHNTVSWYQQALGQGPQFIFQYYREEENGRGNFPPRFSGLQFPNYSSELNVNALELDDSALYLCASSSRQGATEAFFGQGTRLTVV.

This rearrangement joins TRBV5-1 to TRBJ2-2; maybe TRBD2 (5 bases). Germline CDR1 is SGHRS and CDR2 is YFSETQ. CDR3 length: 12 amino acids. Trimming shortened V by 0 bases and J by 13 bases, and 10 bases separated the two germline ends. DNA of the CDR3: TGCGCCAGCAGCTTGGGTGGAGGAGTGCTGTTTTTT. This translates into CASSLGGGVLFF.

This rearrangement joins TRBV19 to TRBJ1-2, with 9 bases matching TRBD1. The CDR3 is made up of 14 amino acids. In germline, CDR1 is LNHDA, CDR2 SQIVND (reference sequence). The ends lost 7 bases at V and 6 bases at J; junction bases unmatched: 9. This chain's CDR3 is CASTKQGAGHGYTF. The CDR3 DNA is TGTGCCAGTACTAAACAGGGGGCTGGGCATGGCTACACCTTC.

The chain employs TRBV11-2 and TRBJ2-5; TRBD1 might be the D (5 bases). Germline V lookup: CDR1 SGHAT, CDR2 FQNNGV. Trimming removed 3 bases from V and 0 bases from J, with 5 bases in between. The CDR3 contains 13 residues. The CDR3 region is CASSLTDQETQYF. The DNA for the CDR3 is TGTGCCAGCAGCTTGACAGACCAAGAGACCCAGTACTTC.

The genes are TRBV6-5 and TRBJ2-1; maybe TRBD1 (7 bases). Germline values: CDR1 MNHEY, CDR2 SVGAGI. CDR3 length: 14 residues. Trimming left V 2 bases short and J 9 bases short, with 14 bases between. CDR3 DNA sequence: TGTGCCAGCAGTTACACAGGGGAGGCGGGTGAGCAGTTCTTC. Residues: CASSYTGEAGEQFF.

The chain carries TRBV3-1 (or the pseudogene TRBV3-2) and TRBJ2-5; perhaps TRBD2 as D (5 bases). Trimming took 8 bases from V and 3 from J, leaving 16 bases between them. The CDR3 length is 14 residues. Germline CDR1 LGHDT, CDR2 YNNKEL (reference sequence). CDR3 amino acids: CASSESGAEETQYF. The CDR3 DNA follows: TGTGCCAGCTCGGAGAGCGGAGCAGAAGAGACCCAGTACTTC.

This sequence joins TRBV6-5 and TRBJ2-5; 8 bases fit TRBD2. The germline V gene encodes CDR1 MNHEY and CDR2 SVGAGI. The CDR3 runs 14 residues. Losses at the gene ends were 2 bases for V and 5 bases for J; bases not matched to a gene: 4. The DNA of the CDR3 is TGTGCCAGCAGTTACAGCGGGGGCGGGGAGACCCAGTACTTC. This gives the protein CASSYSGGGETQYF.

This chain joins TRBV4-1 and TRBJ2-7, with D possibly TRBD1 on 6 matching bases. The ends were cut back, 0 bases at V and 3 bases at J, with 18 bases in the middle. CDR3 length equals 17 residues. The germline CDR1 and CDR2 sequences are MGHRA and YSYEKL. The CDR3 bases are TGCGCCAGCAGCCAAGATTCTGCCGTAGGGGGAATCTACGAGCAGTACTTC. Translated, it gives CASSQDSAVGGIYEQYF.

The V gene is TRBV30, the J gene TRBJ1-1; no firm D call. This CDR3 is 13 amino acids long. Trimming shortened V by 2 bases and J by 1 base, and 8 bases separated the two germline ends. CDR1 is GTSNPN, CDR2 SVGIG, per germline (reference sequence). Here the CDR3 reads CAWSLIANTEAFF. In DNA form, the CDR3 reads TGTGCCTGGAGTCTCATAGCGAACACTGAAGCTTTCTTT.

The chain couples TRBV24-1 to TRBJ2-3, with D tentatively TRBD1 (6 bases). In germline, CDR1 is KGHDR, CDR2 SFDVKD. V was shortened by 2 bases and J by 1 base, with 12 bases between the two germline ends. This CDR3 is built from 16 residues. Here the CDR3 reads CATSDSGALGTDTQYF. CDR3 sequence (DNA): TGTGCCACCAGTGATTCAGGGGCACTGGGCACAGATACGCAGTATTTT.

The rearrangement uses TRBV9 and TRBJ1-2; 10 bases fit TRBD1. The CDR3 is made up of 16 amino acids. With V trimmed by 0 bases and J by 8 bases, 10 bases remained unmatched. Per germline, CDR1 SGDLS and CDR2 YYNGEE. CDR3 bases: TGTGCCAGCAGCGTAGATCTGAGCGGGACAGGGGACGGCTACACCTTC. It is translated as CASSVDLSGTGDGYTF.

This clone occurred a few times. The CDR3 sequence is CASSRAPGSGQPQHF. CDR3 DNA sequence: TGTGCCAGCAGCCGAGCACCGGGTTCGGGTCAGCCCCAGCATTTT. This chain connects TRBV7-8 to TRBJ1-5, with D hard to call. Trimming took 5 bases from V and 6 from J, leaving 17 bases between them. CDR3 length equals 15 residues. Germline V gene lookup returns CDR1 SGHVS and CDR2 FQNEAQ.

The chain joins TRBV6-1 to TRBJ1-2, with a possible D match to TRBD1 (6 bases). Per the germline V gene, CDR1 is MNHNS and CDR2 is SASEGT. Deletions cut 1 base from V and 3 bases from J, with 12 bases between. The CDR3 covers 15 residues. The CDR3 region is CASSEGWAGDYGYTF. The CDR3 DNA follows: TGTGCCAGCAGTGAAGGGTGGGCAGGGGACTATGGCTACACCTTC.

CDR3 amino acids: CATSWGRVSEQFF. The CDR3 coding sequence is TGTGCCACCTCCTGGGGGAGGGTGAGTGAGCAGTTCTTC. The J gene is TRBJ2-1, the V gene TRBV27; TRBD2 matches at 7 bases. Germline trimming cut 10 bases from V and 9 bases from J; bases unmatched to any gene: 12. Germline CDR1 and CDR2: MNHEY and SMNVEV (reference sequence). The CDR3 has 13 residues.

This clone came up once. The chain couples TRBV19 to TRBJ2-1, with TRBD2 matching 7 bases. Germline CDR1 reads LNHDA; CDR2 reads SQIVND (reference sequence). The length of the CDR3 is 16 residues. The V segment lost 5 bases and the J segment 4 bases; nucleotides outside the gene matches: 11. CDR3 sequence reads: CASSPWGGDMYNEQFF. CDR3 in DNA: TGTGCCAGTAGTCCTTGGGGGGGGGATATGTACAATGAGCAGTTCTTC.

This chain joins TRBV4-2 and TRBJ1-1; D is uncertain. Germline CDR1 is LGHNA and CDR2 is YNFKEQ. Trimming removed 0 bases from V and 2 bases from J, with 13 bases in between. The CDR3 has 16 residues. In DNA form, the CDR3 reads TGTGCCAGCAGCCAAGAGGGCATGAATCCTAACACTGAAGCTTTCTTT. It yields the protein CASSQEGMNPNTEAFF.

This chain uses TRBV2 with TRBJ1-2; 10 bases are a match to TRBD1. Trimming took 6 bases from V and 4 from J; bases not matched to a gene: 14. CDR3 length: 17 amino acids. The V gene's germline CDR1 is SNHLY and CDR2 FYNNEI. The CDR3 region has the DNA TGTGCCAGCAGCGAATATGGCACCGGGACAGGGGCCTATGGCTACACCTTC. This encodes CASSEYGTGTGAYGYTF.

V is TRBV9 and J is TRBJ2-1, with 9 bases identical to TRBD2. The V gene's germline CDR1 is SGDLS and CDR2 YYNGEE. V was pared by 4 bases and J by 8 bases, with 16 bases of the junction left unmatched. The length of the CDR3 is 17 residues. The DNA for the CDR3 is TGTGCCAGCAGCCCACACCTGGTGGTAGCGGGAGTACATGAGCAGTTCTTC. Encoded protein: CASSPHLVVAGVHEQFF.

The chain links TRBV29-1 to TRBJ2-2; tentative D call: TRBD2 (5 bases). V lost 7 bases to trimming and J lost 6 bases, with 18 bases between them. Germline V gene lookup returns CDR1 SQVTM and CDR2 ANQGSEA. This CDR3 is 14 amino acids long. The chain's CDR3 is CSADRSGVAGELFF. CDR3 nucleotide sequence: TGCAGCGCCGATAGGTCCGGGGTTGCCGGGGAGCTGTTTTTT.